The 22 T cell receptor beta chains below all came from one sample that was sequenced in a study of T cells after yellow fever vaccination. MiXCR was run by TCRdb on the 5' RACE reads, yielding one entry per CDR3 protein. The sample has 450,000 to 600,000 distinct CDR3 sequences, roughly 14% seen once. The material was PBMCs, obtained on the day of the yellow fever booster vaccination. Receptors originate from a man aged 25-45 years who received the YFV17D yellow fever vaccine.

Only a few counts were recorded for this clonotype. The chain links TRBV6-1 to TRBJ2-2, with 8 bases lining up with TRBD2. J was trimmed by 4 bases and V by 3 bases; bases with no gene match: 1. The germline V gene encodes CDR1 MNHNS and CDR2 SASEGT. The CDR3 sequence is 14 residues long. CDR3 sequence: CASSEGTSTGELFF. The CDR3 nucleotides are TGTGCCAGCAGTGAGGGGACTAGCACCGGGGAGCTGTTTTTT.

V gene TRBV29-1 combines with J gene TRBJ2-3, with 8 bases matching TRBD2. J gave up 1 base and V 4 bases, and 4 bases lay outside the gene matches. Germline V CDR1 and CDR2: SQVTM, ANQGSEA. CDR3 size: 14 residues. As DNA, the CDR3 is TGCAGCGTTGTGTTAGCGGGACGCACAGATACGCAGTATTTT. Amino acids: CSVVLAGRTDTQYF.

The V and J genes are TRBV7-9 and TRBJ2-1; 7 nucleotides agree with TRBD2. Germline V gives CDR1 SEHNR, CDR2 FQNEAQ (reference sequence). The CDR3 covers 17 residues. V shed 4 bases, J shed 3 bases, and the junction held 12 bases outside the gene matches. Here the CDR3 DNA reads TGTGCCAGCAGCTCGGCGGCGGGAGAATATGGCTACAATGAGCAGTTCTTC. This gives the protein CASSSAAGEYGYNEQFF.

The rearrangement uses TRBV30 and TRBJ2-1; D not resolved. Germline lookup yields CDR1 GTSNPN and CDR2 SVGIG (reference sequence). V was trimmed by 2 bases and J by 9 bases, leaving 11 bases between them. The CDR3 has 12 amino acids. DNA for the CDR3: TGTGCCTGGAGTCCCACCAGCCCTGAGCAGTTCTTC. Translation gives CAWSPTSPEQFF.

The CDR3 DNA reads TGTGCCAGCACCCGCGGAGCCTACGAGCAGTACTTC. This sequence encodes CASTRGAYEQYF. The V call is TRBV6-1, the J call TRBJ2-7; D gene uncertain. Germline lookup yields CDR1 MNHNS and CDR2 SASEGT. Trimming took 7 bases from V and 2 from J, leaving 9 bases between them. The CDR3 contains 12 residues.

This clonotype showed up just a few times. This chain joins TRBV2 and TRBJ2-1, with D uncertain. V lost 8 bases and J 1 base, leaving 9 bases between the germline ends. This CDR3 is 13 amino acids long. Per the germline V gene, CDR1 is SNHLY and CDR2 is FYNNEI. This CDR3 reads CASQSRSYNEQFF. DNA for the CDR3: TGTGCCAGCCAGAGTAGGTCCTACAATGAGCAGTTCTTC.

The chain recombines TRBV24-1 with TRBJ2-7; TRBD2 might be the D (6 bases). Looked up from germline, CDR1 is KGHDR and CDR2 is SFDVKD. The V and J ends lost 3 bases and 2 bases respectively, with 10 bases between them. CDR3 size: 14 residues. CDR3 DNA sequence: TGTGCCACCAGTGATCCTAGCGCGCCCTACGAGCAGTACTTC. Protein sequence: CATSDPSAPYEQYF.

This clonotype occurred a few times. The chain is built from TRBV12-3 or TRBV12-4 and TRBJ2-4; TRBD1 matches 7 bases. V was pared by 6 bases and J by 4 bases, with 9 bases of the junction left unmatched. The CDR3 length is 15 residues. CDR3 amino acids: CASRGQDEGKNIQYF. CDR3 in DNA: TGTGCCAGCAGAGGACAGGACGAGGGGAAAAACATTCAGTACTTC.

This clonotype was found many times. The chain links TRBV27 to TRBJ2-2, with TRBD2 matching over 7 bases. The CDR3 length is 18 residues. The J segment lost 0 bases and the V segment lost 0 bases, leaving 7 bases of the junction unmatched. Germline V gene lookup returns CDR1 MNHEY and CDR2 SMNVEV (reference sequence). The CDR3 is CASSLSRLAETNTGELFF. The DNA for the CDR3 is TGTGCCAGCAGTTTATCGCGGCTAGCGGAAACGAACACCGGGGAGCTGTTTTTT.

This clonotype was seen only a few times. V and J are TRBV9 and TRBJ2-1; 12 bases align to TRBD2. Germline V gives CDR1 SGDLS, CDR2 YYNGEE. The CDR3 has 17 amino acids. The V and J ends lost 1 base and 4 bases, in that order; junction bases with no gene match: 6. The CDR3 protein is CASSVPATSGGYNEQFF. The CDR3 nucleotides are TGTGCCAGCAGCGTACCTGCTACTAGCGGGGGGTACAATGAGCAGTTCTTC.

This clonotype appeared a few times. CDR3 residues: CASRERGARSYGYTF. The CDR3 DNA sequence: TGTGCCAGCAGAGAAAGGGGTGCGAGGTCCTATGGCTACACCTTC. The rearrangement uses TRBV2 and TRBJ1-2; tentatively, D is TRBD1 (5 bases). With 6 bases removed from V and 4 bases from J, the gap between germline ends came to 18 bases. Germline CDR1 is SNHLY and CDR2 is FYNNEI. This CDR3 comprises 15 residues.

This clonotype was seen more than once but under ten times. The J gene is TRBJ2-1, the V gene TRBV29-1; the match to TRBD2 covers 9 bases. Per germline, CDR1 SQVTM and CDR2 ANQGSEA. The CDR3 consists of 14 residues. J lost 7 bases, V lost 6 bases, and 10 bases had no gene match. Here the CDR3 reads CSVWGLAGQNEQFF. In DNA form, the CDR3 reads TGCAGCGTCTGGGGCCTAGCGGGACAGAATGAGCAGTTCTTC.

This clonotype was picked up many times. This chain links TRBV7-8 with TRBJ2-1, with D possibly called TRBD1 or TRBD2 (5 bases each). V was shortened by 0 bases and J by 7 bases, with 10 bases between the two germline ends. Per germline, CDR1 SGHVS and CDR2 FQNEAQ. The CDR3 is 14 residues long. Written as DNA, the CDR3 is TGTGCCAGCAGCTTAGCGGGGACGGGGAATGAGCAGTTCTTC. Its protein product is CASSLAGTGNEQFF. Filled out from reference TRBV7-8 and TRBJ2-1, the complete variable domain reads GAGVSQSPRYKVAKRGQDVALRCDPISGHVSLFWYQQALGQGPEFLTYFQNEAQLDKSGLPSDRFFAERPEGSVSTLKIQRTQQEDSAVYLCASSLAGTGNEQFFGPGTRLTVL.

This clonotype was counted between two and nine times. V and J are TRBV15 and TRBJ1-5; D gene uncertain. Germline V lookup: CDR1 LNHNV, CDR2 YYDKDF (reference sequence). There are 14 residues in the CDR3. V gave up 4 bases and J gave up 1 base, with 8 bases separating them. The CDR3 sequence: CATSTLTSNQPQHF. CDR3 in DNA: TGTGCCACCAGCACCCTCACCAGCAATCAGCCCCAGCATTTT.

The V gene is TRBV20-1, the J gene TRBJ2-3, with 7 bases that match TRBD2. CDR1 and CDR2 (germline): DFQATT, SNEGSKA (reference sequence). The CDR3 sequence is 14 residues long. Trimming cost V 5 bases and J 0 bases; bases outside gene matches: 5. The CDR3 DNA reads as TGCAGTGCTGGGGGGGGGTCTAGCACAGATACGCAGTATTTT. Translating it yields CSAGGGSSTDTQYF.

The chain has TRBV7-8 and TRBJ2-4; D uncertain. The CDR3 sequence is 14 residues long. CDR1 and CDR2 (germline): SGHVS, FQNEAQ. The V end was cut by 3 bases, the J end by 0 bases, with 6 bases between. The CDR3 spells CASSFILAKNIQYF. CDR3 DNA sequence: TGTGCCAGCAGCTTCATCCTAGCCAAAAACATTCAGTACTTC.

The chain recombines TRBV28 with TRBJ2-1, with 10 bases fitting TRBD2. CDR1 and CDR2 (germline): MDHEN, SYDVKM. The CDR3 has 14 residues. V lost 4 bases, J lost 5 bases, and 2 bases stayed unmatched. CDR3 protein: CASSSGTSDNEQFF. The CDR3 nucleotides read TGTGCCAGCAGTTCGGGGACTAGCGACAATGAGCAGTTCTTC.

Here the CDR3 reads CASSLVGGGNEQYF. DNA of the CDR3: TGTGCCAGCAGCTTGGTCGGGGGGGGGAACGAGCAGTACTTC. V is TRBV7-6 and J is TRBJ2-7; TRBD2 matches 8 bases. This CDR3 has 14 residues. Per the germline V gene, CDR1 is SGHVS and CDR2 is FNYEAQ. V shed 3 bases and J 5 bases; nucleotides not matched to a gene: 6.

This clonotype was found a few times. The chain couples TRBV3-1 to TRBJ2-5; D is unclear. The CDR3 runs 12 residues. V lost 3 bases and J 5 bases, leaving 7 bases between the germline ends. Germline V gene data show CDR1 as LGHDT and CDR2 as YNNKEL (reference sequence). The chain's CDR3 is CASSQRWETQYF. In DNA, the CDR3 is TGTGCCAGCAGCCAGCGTTGGGAGACCCAGTACTTC.

This chain connects TRBV5-1 to TRBJ2-5; 10 bases line up with TRBD2. Per the germline V gene, CDR1 is SGHRS and CDR2 is YFSETQ. J lost 2 bases, V lost 6 bases, and 1 base had no gene match. This CDR3 has 13 residues. CDR3 sequence: CASTLAGQETQYF. The CDR3 bases are TGCGCCAGCACACTAGCGGGACAAGAGACCCAGTACTTC.

The chain recombines TRBV20-1 with TRBJ2-1; 11 bases match TRBD2. V lost 2 bases and J lost 6; bases outside the gene matches: 3. Germline lookup yields CDR1 DFQATT and CDR2 SNEGSKA (reference sequence). The CDR3 has 14 residues. CDR3: CSARISGRVNEQFF. CDR3 nucleotides: TGCAGTGCTAGAATTAGCGGGAGGGTCAATGAGCAGTTCTTC.

This clonotype was recorded many times. The V call is TRBV5-4, the J call TRBJ1-4; D is undetermined. The CDR3 loop spans 16 amino acids. V was pared by 0 bases and J by 0 bases, with 9 bases between. Germline V gives CDR1 SGHNT, CDR2 YYREEE (reference sequence). Here the CDR3 DNA reads TGTGCCAGCAGCTTGGGCGGCAGCTCAACTAATGAAAAACTGTTTTTT. Translating gives CASSLGGSSTNEKLFF.